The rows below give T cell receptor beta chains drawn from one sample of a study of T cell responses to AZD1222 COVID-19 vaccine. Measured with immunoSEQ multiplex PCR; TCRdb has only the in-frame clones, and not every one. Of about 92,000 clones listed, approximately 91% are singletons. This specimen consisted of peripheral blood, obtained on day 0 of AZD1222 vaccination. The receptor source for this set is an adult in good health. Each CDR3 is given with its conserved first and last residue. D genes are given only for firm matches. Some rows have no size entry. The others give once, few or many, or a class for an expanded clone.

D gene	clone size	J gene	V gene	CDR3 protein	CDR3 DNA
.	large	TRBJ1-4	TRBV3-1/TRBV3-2	CASSRRTANEKLFF	TGTGCCAGCAGCCGAAGGACAGCTAATGAAAAACTGTTTTTT
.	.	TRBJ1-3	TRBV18	CASSPPIKHSGNTIYF	TGTGCCAGCTCACCACCCATCAAGCACTCTGGAAACACCATATATTTT
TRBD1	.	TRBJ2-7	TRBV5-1	CASSATRDRVEQYF	TGCGCCAGCAGCGCTACCCGGGACAGGGTCGAGCAGTACTTC
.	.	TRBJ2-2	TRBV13	CASSPRESGNTGELFF	TGTGCCAGCAGCCCCCGGGAGAGCGGGAACACCGGGGAGCTGTTTTTT
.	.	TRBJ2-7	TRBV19	CASSSTKGAYEQYF	TGTGCCAGTAGTAGCACAAAGGGGGCCTACGAGCAGTACTTC
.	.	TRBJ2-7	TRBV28	CASSSDPAQYF	TGTGCCAGCAGTTCGGATCCCGCGCAGTACTTC
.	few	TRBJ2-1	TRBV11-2	CASRGMRRDSNEQFF	TGTGCCAGCAGGGGAATGAGGCGAGACAGCAATGAGCAGTTCTTC
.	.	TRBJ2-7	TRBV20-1	CSASPGEQYF	TGCAGTGCTAGTCCCGGCGAGCAGTACTTC
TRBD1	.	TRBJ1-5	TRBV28	CASSIGTENQPQHF	TGTGCCAGCAGTATCGGGACAGAGAATCAGCCCCAGCATTTT
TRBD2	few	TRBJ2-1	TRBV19	CASSKGLAGLEQFF	TGTGCCAGTAGTAAGGGACTAGCGGGACTTGAGCAGTTCTTC
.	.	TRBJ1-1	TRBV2	CASSEWSNTEAFF	TGTGCCAGCAGTGAATGGTCGAACACTGAAGCTTTCTTT
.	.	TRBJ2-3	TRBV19	CASSIGGTVTDTQYF	TGTGCCAGTAGTATAGGCGGGACCGTCACAGATACGCAGTATTTT
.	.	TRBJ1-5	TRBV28	CASSPTRNTNQPQHF	TGTGCCAGCAGTCCGACAAGAAATACTAATCAGCCCCAGCATTTT
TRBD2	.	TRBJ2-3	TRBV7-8	CASSDLAGSSDTQYF	TGTGCCAGCAGCGATCTAGCGGGATCATCAGATACGCAGTATTTT
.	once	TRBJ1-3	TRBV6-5	CASTRGAEGNTIYF	TGTGCCAGCACACGGGGGGCAGAAGGAAACACCATATATTTT
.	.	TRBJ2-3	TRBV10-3	CAISEGWEGTTDTQYF	TGTGCCATCAGTGAAGGGTGGGAAGGGACCACAGATACGCAGTATTTT
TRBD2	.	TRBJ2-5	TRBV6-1	CASSEAGTSTETQYF	TGTGCCAGCAGTGAAGCGGGGACTAGTACAGAGACCCAGTACTTC
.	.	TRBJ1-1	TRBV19	CASSIRDKVYTEAFF	TGTGCCAGTAGTATAAGGGACAAGGTTTACACTGAAGCTTTCTTT
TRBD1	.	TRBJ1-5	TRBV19	CASLDRSSEPQHF	TGTGCCAGCCTGGACAGGAGTAGTGAGCCCCAGCATTTT
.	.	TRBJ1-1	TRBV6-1	CASSEAGQGAFF	TGTGCCAGCAGTGAAGCGGGGCAGGGGGCTTTCTTT
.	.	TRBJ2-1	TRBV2	CASMSRESSYNEQFF	TGTGCCAGCATGTCCCGGGAAAGCTCCTACAATGAGCAGTTCTTC
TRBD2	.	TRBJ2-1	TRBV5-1	CASSLVAGPLNEQFF	TGCGCCAGCAGCTTGGTAGCGGGGCCCTTAAATGAGCAGTTCTTC
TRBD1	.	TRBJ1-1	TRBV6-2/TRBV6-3	CASSTTGGRSAEAFF	TGTGCCAGCAGCACGACAGGGGGCCGATCGGCTGAAGCTTTCTTT
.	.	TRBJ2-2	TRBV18	CASSPPGANGELFF	TGTGCCAGCTCACCACCGGGGGCTAACGGGGAGCTGTTTTTT
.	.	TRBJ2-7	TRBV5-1	CASSPTGTDPYEQYF	TGCGCCAGCAGCCCAACCGGGACGGATCCCTACGAGCAGTACTTC
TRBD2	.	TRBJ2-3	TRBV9	CASSGSGISTDTQYF	TGTGCCAGCAGCGGTAGCGGGATTAGCACAGATACGCAGTATTTT
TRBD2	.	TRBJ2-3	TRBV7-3	CASSGGTSGSTDTQYF	TGTGCCAGCAGCGGTGGGACTAGCGGGAGCACAGATACGCAGTATTTT
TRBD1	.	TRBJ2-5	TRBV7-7	CASSATGTGVLRQETQYF	TGTGCTAGCAGCGCTACCGGGACAGGGGTCTTGAGACAAGAGACCCAGTACTTC
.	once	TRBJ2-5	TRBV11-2	CASSVDRQETQYF	TGTGCCAGCAGCGTCGACAGGCAAGAGACCCAGTACTTC
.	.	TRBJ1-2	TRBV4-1	CASSQDHYSNYGYTF	TGCGCCAGCAGCCAAGATCACTACTCTAACTATGGCTACACCTTC
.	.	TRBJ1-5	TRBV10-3	CASGGEGQPQHF	TGTGCCAGCGGGGGCGAGGGTCAGCCCCAGCATTTT
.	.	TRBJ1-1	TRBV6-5	CASRSRTENTEAFF	TGTGCCAGCAGATCTAGGACAGAGAACACTGAAGCTTTCTTT
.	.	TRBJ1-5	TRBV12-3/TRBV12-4	CASSFAEDQPQHF	TGTGCCAGCAGTTTTGCGGAGGATCAGCCCCAGCATTTT
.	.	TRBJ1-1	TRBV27	CASSLLRGTEAFF	TGTGCCAGCAGTTTACTAAGGGGGACTGAAGCTTTCTTT
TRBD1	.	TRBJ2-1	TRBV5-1	CASSLDRGDNEQFF	TGCGCCAGCAGCTTGGACAGGGGGGATAATGAGCAGTTCTTC
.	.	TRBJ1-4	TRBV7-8	CASSLAITALFF	TGTGCCAGCAGCTTAGCGATAACGGCACTGTTTTTT
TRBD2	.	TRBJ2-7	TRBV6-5	CASRATSGRSYEQYF	TGTGCCAGCAGGGCTACTAGCGGGAGAAGCTACGAGCAGTACTTC
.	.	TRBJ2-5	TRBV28	CASSGGVWETQYF	TGTGCCAGCAGTGGGGGAGTTTGGGAGACCCAGTACTTC
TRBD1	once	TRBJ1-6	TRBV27	CASRTPGQGINLPLHF	TGTGCCAGCAGGACGCCGGGACAGGGCATAAACCTTCCCCTCCACTTT
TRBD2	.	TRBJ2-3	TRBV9	CASSPGLAYSTDTQYF	TGTGCCAGCAGCCCGGGACTAGCGTATAGCACAGATACGCAGTATTTT
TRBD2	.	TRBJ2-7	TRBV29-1	CSVEVGSGRDEQYF	TGCAGCGTTGAAGTGGGGAGCGGGAGGGACGAGCAGTACTTC
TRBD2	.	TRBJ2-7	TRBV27	CASSLSRTSVYEQYF	TGTGCCAGCAGTTTATCCCGGACTAGCGTATACGAGCAGTACTTC
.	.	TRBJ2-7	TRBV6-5	CASSYSTRSYEQYF	TGTGCCAGCAGTTACTCGACCCGGTCCTACGAGCAGTACTTC
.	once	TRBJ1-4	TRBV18	CASSPSRGNEKLFF	TGTGCCAGCTCACCCTCAAGGGGGAATGAAAAACTGTTTTTT
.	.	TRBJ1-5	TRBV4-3	CASSQVRGGQQPQHF	TGCGCCAGCAGCCAAGTCCGGGGCGGGCAGCAGCCCCAGCATTTT
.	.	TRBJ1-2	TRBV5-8	CASSPWGSYGYTF	TGTGCCAGCAGCCCCTGGGGGTCCTATGGCTACACCTTC
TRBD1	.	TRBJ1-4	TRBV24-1	CATSEPGTGNEKLFF	TGTGCCACCAGTGAGCCCGGGACAGGAAATGAAAAACTGTTTTTT
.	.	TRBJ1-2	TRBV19	CASSIGRNRLYGYTF	TGTGCCAGTAGTATAGGTCGGAACAGACTCTATGGCTACACCTTC
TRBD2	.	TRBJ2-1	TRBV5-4	CASSPGLAGNNEQFF	TGTGCCAGCAGCCCAGGACTAGCGGGAAACAATGAGCAGTTCTTC
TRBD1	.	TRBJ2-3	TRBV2	CASSPGQGKDTQYF	TGTGCCAGCAGCCCTGGACAGGGTAAAGATACGCAGTATTTT
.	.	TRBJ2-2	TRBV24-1	CATSDSPGPRPGELFF	TGTGCCACCAGTGATTCGCCGGGACCCCGCCCCGGGGAGCTGTTTTTT
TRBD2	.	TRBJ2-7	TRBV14	CASSHFGTSGILEQYF	TGTGCCAGCAGCCATTTCGGGACTAGCGGGATCCTCGAGCAGTACTTC
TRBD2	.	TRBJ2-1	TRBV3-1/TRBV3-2	CASSQDWAGARNEQFF	TGTGCCAGCAGCCAAGATTGGGCGGGAGCGCGAAATGAGCAGTTCTTC
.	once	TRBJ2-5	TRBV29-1	CSVDSGGTQYF	TGCAGCGTTGACTCGGGTGGGACCCAGTACTTC
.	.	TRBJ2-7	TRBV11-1	CASSLVGSAGHYEQYF	TGTGCCAGCAGCTTAGTCGGTTCGGCAGGACACTACGAGCAGTACTTC
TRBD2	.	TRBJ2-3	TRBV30	CAWSVLAGGSNTQYF	TGTGCCTGGAGTGTACTAGCGGGAGGTTCAAATACGCAGTATTTT
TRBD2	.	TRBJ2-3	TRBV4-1	CASSQDGTGGPTDTQYF	TGCGCCAGCAGCCAAGACGGGACGGGAGGGCCGACAGATACGCAGTATTTT
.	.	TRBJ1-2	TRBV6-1	CASSEDTVYGYTF	TGTGCCAGCAGTGAAGATACTGTATATGGCTACACCTTC
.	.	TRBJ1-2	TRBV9	CASSVLPGHNYGYTF	TGTGCCAGCAGCGTACTCCCGGGCCACAACTATGGCTACACCTTC